This T cell receptor beta chain was found in a study of technical replicates of blood from several donors. Sequencing was performed with immunoSEQ multiplex PCR; in TCRdb, only in-frame clones are kept and a portion is missing. The sample has 55,000 to 75,000 clones, 70% to 90% seen once. V trimming: 9 bases; J trimming: 4 bases; junction bases outside the gene matches: 9. CDR3 length equals 14 residues. The germline V gene has CDR1 LNHDA and CDR2 SQIVND (reference sequence). This clonotype was obtained from a human donor in good health. Some clones in this sample may be carry-over from other donors' samples. Material for sequencing was PBMCs. The chain is built from TRBV19 and TRBJ2-1; 7 bases align to TRBD1. The CDR3: CASKKGQPYNEQFF. CDR3 sequence (DNA): TGTGCCAGCAAAAAGGGACAGCCGTACAATGAGCAGTTCTTC.